These T cell receptor beta chains were read from a single sample in a study of radiotherapy plus CTLA-4 blockade in lung cancer. Libraries were prepared by immunoSEQ multiplex PCR; TCRdb keeps only in-frame clonotypes and omits some of them. The sample lists fewer than 65,000 clones, around 75% seen once, with over 6.5% in the top ten. The sequencing used peripheral blood, collected from a patient treated with radiotherapy plus ipilimumab. The receptors shown here come from a human donor with non-small cell lung cancer who had a complete response to radiotherapy plus ipilimumab. Both conserved end residues are part of each CDR3. Fields, in order: D gene, clone size, V gene, J gene, CDR3 protein, CDR3 DNA. The D gene is left open where the match is weak. Size tells how often a clone was seen (once, few, many) or the class of an expanded clone, and some rows leave it out.

>TRBD1|few|TRBV7-8|TRBJ1-6
CASSSGQYNSPLHF
TGTGCCAGCAGCTCGGGACAGTATAATTCACCCCTCCACTTT
>.|.|TRBV11-2|TRBJ1-4
CASSPVAIRHPNEKLFF
TGTGCCAGCAGCCCAGTAGCAATACGGCACCCCAATGAAAAACTGTTTTTT
>TRBD2|.|TRBV7-2|TRBJ2-3
CASSSRAGEGGTQYF
TGTGCCAGCAGCTCCCGAGCGGGAGAGGGCGGTACGCAGTATTTT
>.|.|TRBV27|TRBJ1-2
CASSSNTRWSYGYTF
TGTGCCAGCAGTTCAAACACCCGATGGAGCTATGGCTACACCTTC
>TRBD1|once|TRBV13|TRBJ2-1
CASSESTGKNNEQFF
TGTGCCAGCAGCGAATCGACAGGGAAAAACAATGAGCAGTTCTTC
>.|.|TRBV2|TRBJ1-1
CASRKSMNTEAFF
TGTGCCAGCAGGAAGAGCATGAACACTGAAGCTTTCTTT
>.|.|TRBV12-2|TRBJ2-2
CASRSLAGNTGELFF
TGTGCAAGTCGCTCCTTAGCGGGTAATACCGGGGAGCTGTTTTTT
>TRBD1|.|TRBV19|TRBJ2-1
CAISRQGAGYNEQFF
TGTGCCATCTCACGACAGGGGGCGGGCTACAATGAGCAGTTCTTC
>TRBD1|.|TRBV19|TRBJ1-1
CATTQGTENTEAFF
TGTGCCACCACCCAGGGGACAGAGAACACTGAAGCTTTCTTT
>.|.|TRBV7-9|TRBJ1-1
CASSLGTTTDMNTEAFF
TGTGCCAGCAGCTTGGGGACAACCACTGACATGAACACTGAAGCTTTCTTT
>.|.|TRBV7-8|TRBJ1-1
CASSLAGGKAEAFF
TGTGCCAGCAGCTTAGCCGGGGGGAAGGCTGAAGCTTTCTTT
>.|.|TRBV29-1|TRBJ2-1
CSARVRSYNEQFF
TGCAGCGCCAGGGTCCGCTCCTACAATGAGCAGTTCTTC
>TRBD2|.|TRBV18|TRBJ2-5
CASSPQTLAGGETQYF
TGTGCCAGCTCTCCCCAGACTCTAGCGGGAGGGGAGACCCAGTACTTC
>TRBD1|.|TRBV27|TRBJ1-2
CASSLFAGGESGYTF
TGTGCCAGCAGTTTATTCGCAGGGGGCGAAAGTGGCTACACCTTC
>.|once|TRBV7-9|TRBJ1-2
CASSLALASNYGYTF
TGTGCCAGCAGCTTAGCGCTGGCTTCTAACTATGGCTACACCTTC
>TRBD1|.|TRBV27|TRBJ2-1
CASSLSQTGGGMYNEQFF
TGTGCCAGCAGTTTATCGCAAACAGGGGGCGGAATGTACAATGAGCAGTTCTTC
>TRBD2|.|TRBV10-1|TRBJ2-1
CASSGPERGGQFF
TGCGCCAGCAGCGGTCCTGAGCGGGGAGGGCAGTTCTTC
>TRBD2|.|TRBV18|TRBJ2-1
CASSPDPGLAGVGEQFF
TGTGCCAGCTCACCGGATCCAGGACTAGCGGGAGTAGGCGAGCAGTTCTTC
>.|.|TRBV19|TRBJ2-7
CASSVQEDSYEQYF
TGTGCCAGTAGTGTTCAGGAAGACTCCTACGAGCAGTACTTC
>TRBD1|.|TRBV29-1|TRBJ1-2
CSVGTPGGPYGYTF
TGCAGCGTCGGAACCCCAGGGGGGCCATATGGCTACACCTTC
>TRBD1|.|TRBV19|TRBJ1-6
CASTGTGNSPLHF
TGTGCCAGTACCGGGACAGGCAATTCACCCCTCCACTTT
>TRBD1|.|TRBV7-2|TRBJ2-2
CASSDRGHTGELFF
TGTGCCAGCAGCGACAGGGGGCACACCGGGGAGCTGTTTTTT
>.|.|TRBV5-4|TRBJ2-5
CASSLEFRETQYF
TGTGCCAGCAGCTTAGAGTTCCGGGAGACCCAGTACTTC
>TRBD2|.|TRBV7-9|TRBJ2-3
CASSRTSAGDTQYF
TGTGCCAGCAGCCGGACTAGCGCGGGAGATACGCAGTATTTT
>.|.|TRBV4-3|TRBJ2-7
CASSQDLGRGVSSYEQYF
TGCGCCAGCAGCCAAGATTTGGGGCGGGGCGTAAGCTCCTACGAGCAGTACTTC
>.|.|TRBV9|TRBJ1-6
CASSVGGKVSPLHF
TGTGCCAGCAGCGTGGGGGGGAAAGTTTCACCCCTCCACTTT
>.|.|TRBV5-1|TRBJ1-2
CASSLGQSSNYGYTF
TGCGCCAGCAGCTTAGGACAGAGCTCTAACTATGGCTACACCTTC
>.|.|TRBV6-5|TRBJ1-5
CASNPGYSNQPQHF
TGTGCCAGCAATCCAGGTTATAGCAATCAGCCCCAGCATTTT
>.|many|TRBV7-2|TRBJ2-7
CASSFLMSSYEQYF
TGTGCCAGCAGCTTCCTTATGAGCTCCTACGAGCAGTACTTC
>.|.|TRBV30|TRBJ1-2
CAWSVLRGGGNYGYTF
TGTGCCTGGAGTGTACTTCGGGGCGGGGGGAACTATGGCTACACCTTC
>TRBD1|.|TRBV6-1|TRBJ1-5
CASTDRGQSQPQHF
TGTGCCAGCACCGACAGGGGGCAGAGTCAGCCCCAGCATTTT
>.|.|TRBV5-4|TRBJ1-1
CASSPGRRNTEAFF
TGTGCCAGCAGTCCAGGGAGGCGGAACACTGAAGCTTTCTTT
>TRBD1|.|TRBV28|TRBJ1-6
CATPGGSYNSPLHF
TGTGCCACCCCAGGGGGCTCCTATAATTCACCCCTCCACTTT
>TRBD1|.|TRBV4-2|TRBJ2-6
CASSQVEGGQGAGGANVLTF
TGTGCCAGCAGCCAAGTGGAAGGGGGACAGGGGGCGGGGGGGGCCAACGTCCTGACTTTC
>.|.|TRBV5-4|TRBJ1-2
CASSLQGLGYTF
TGTGCCAGCAGCTTGCAGGGTTTGGGCTACACCTTC
>TRBD1|.|TRBV5-1|TRBJ2-7
CASSSKQGAYYEQYF
TGCGCCAGCAGCTCAAAACAGGGGGCCTACTACGAGCAGTACTTC
>TRBD1|.|TRBV10-2|TRBJ1-2
CASRDPGQTDNYGYTF
TGCGCCAGCAGGGATCCGGGACAGACTGATAACTATGGCTACACCTTC
>.|.|TRBV30|TRBJ1-6
CAWSFGEHSPLHF
TGTGCCTGGTCATTTGGAGAGCATTCACCCCTCCACTTT
>.|.|TRBV27|TRBJ1-2
CASSLSGRVYGYTF
TGTGCCAGCAGTTTATCAGGCAGGGTTTATGGCTACACCTTC
>.|.|TRBV7-7|TRBJ2-3
CASSPGTRADTQYF
TGTGCTAGCAGCCCAGGTACTAGAGCAGATACGCAGTATTTT
>.|.|TRBV7-9|TRBJ1-2
CASSRSGYGYTF
TGTGCCAGCAGCCGATCGGGTTATGGCTACACCTTC
>.|.|TRBV9|TRBJ2-5
CASSVGTGPATQYF
TGTGCCAGCAGCGTAGGAACAGGACCGGCGACCCAGTACTTC
>TRBD1|.|TRBV9|TRBJ2-5
CASSEGLQGQETQYF
TGTGCCAGCAGCGAGGGTTTACAGGGGCAAGAGACCCAGTACTTC
>.|once|TRBV2|TRBJ2-5
CASSDGVGETQYF
TGTGCCAGCAGTGACGGGGTCGGAGAGACCCAGTACTTC
>TRBD2|.|TRBV10-1|TRBJ2-3
CASSEASGRTNTQYF
TGCGCCAGCAGTGAAGCTAGCGGGAGGACAAATACGCAGTATTTT
>.|.|TRBV5-4|TRBJ2-2
CASSLNNPRTGELFF
TGTGCCAGCAGCTTGAACAACCCGAGGACCGGGGAGCTGTTTTTT
>.|.|TRBV19|TRBJ1-2
CASSIFGTTYGYTF
TGTGCCAGTAGTATCTTTGGGACAACCTATGGCTACACCTTC
>TRBD1|.|TRBV27|TRBJ2-1
CASSLRWRDRVNEQFF
TGTGCCAGCAGTTTAAGGTGGAGGGACAGGGTGAATGAGCAGTTCTTC
>.|.|TRBV10-2|TRBJ2-3
CASSEYLTRQVDTQYF
TGCGCCAGCAGTGAGTACCTCACTCGACAGGTCGATACGCAGTATTTT
>.|.|TRBV2|TRBJ2-3
CASSVAGVSTDTQYF
TGTGCCAGCAGTGTGGCAGGGGTTAGCACAGATACGCAGTATTTT
>.|.|TRBV2|TRBJ2-1
CASSVDKGYEQFF
TGTGCCAGCAGTGTGGACAAGGGCTATGAGCAGTTCTTC
>.|.|TRBV7-2|TRBJ1-1
CASSSRTVLNTEAFF
TGTGCCAGCAGCTCGCGGACAGTTTTGAACACTGAAGCTTTCTTT
>.|.|TRBV9|TRBJ2-7
CASSGSYEQYF
TGTGCCAGCAGCGGGTCCTACGAGCAGTACTTC